These T cell receptor beta chains were read from a single sample in a study of long-term antiretroviral therapy in people with HIV. Profiling relied on immunoSEQ multiplex PCR, and the TCRdb table lists in-frame clones only, not all of them. The profile shows under 15,000 clones, 88% of them singletons. Sequencing used unsorted PBMCs, obtained 2.1 years after starting antiretroviral therapy. The receptor set was obtained from a woman aged 40 to 55 with HIV. Both conserved end residues are part of each CDR3. The D gene is left open where the match is weak. Size is omitted from some rows. Given values are once, few, many or a class for expanded clones.

d_call: .; v_call: TRBV2; j_call: TRBJ2-1; clone_size: .; cdr3_aa: CASRSRTYNEQFF; cdr3_nt: TGTGCCAGCCGCTCACGCACGTACAATGAGCAGTTCTTC
d_call: .; v_call: TRBV5-1; j_call: TRBJ2-4; clone_size: .; cdr3_aa: CASSLGQGGIQYF; cdr3_nt: TGCGCCAGCAGCTTGGGGCAGGGGGGCATTCAGTACTTC
d_call: TRBD1; v_call: TRBV10-3; j_call: TRBJ1-2; clone_size: few; cdr3_aa: CAIRTPSEGQGDGYTF; cdr3_nt: TGTGCCATCAGGACTCCTAGTGAGGGACAGGGAGATGGCTACACCTTC
d_call: TRBD1; v_call: TRBV6-5; j_call: TRBJ1-2; clone_size: .; cdr3_aa: CASSEDREAYGYTF; cdr3_nt: TGTGCCAGCAGTGAAGACAGGGAGGCCTATGGCTACACCTTC
d_call: TRBD1; v_call: TRBV7-4; j_call: TRBJ1-5; clone_size: .; cdr3_aa: CASSLGTGVQQPQHF; cdr3_nt: TGTGCCAGCAGCTTAGGGACAGGGGTTCAACAGCCCCAGCATTTT
d_call: .; v_call: TRBV4-3; j_call: TRBJ1-1; clone_size: once; cdr3_aa: CASSQDRVGTEAFF; cdr3_nt: TGCGCCAGCAGCCAAGATCGGGTTGGGACTGAAGCTTTCTTT
d_call: TRBD1; v_call: TRBV6-1; j_call: TRBJ1-2; clone_size: .; cdr3_aa: CASSDWAGGASYGYTF; cdr3_nt: TGTGCCAGCAGTGACTGGGCAGGGGGCGCTTCCTATGGCTACACCTTC
d_call: TRBD2; v_call: TRBV19; j_call: TRBJ2-7; clone_size: .; cdr3_aa: CASRETSGGYEQYF; cdr3_nt: TGTGCCAGTAGGGAGACTAGCGGGGGCTACGAGCAGTACTTC
d_call: .; v_call: TRBV5-6; j_call: TRBJ1-1; clone_size: .; cdr3_aa: CASSYEGSTEAFF; cdr3_nt: TGTGCCAGCAGCTACGAGGGGAGCACTGAAGCTTTCTTT
d_call: TRBD2; v_call: TRBV10-3; j_call: TRBJ2-3; clone_size: .; cdr3_aa: CAISDQRRGSTDTQYF; cdr3_nt: TGTGCCATCAGTGACCAGAGGCGGGGGAGCACAGATACGCAGTATTTT
d_call: TRBD1; v_call: TRBV6-6; j_call: TRBJ1-2; clone_size: .; cdr3_aa: CASRGSGTAYGYTF; cdr3_nt: TGTGCCAGCAGAGGATCCGGGACAGCATATGGCTACACCTTC
d_call: .; v_call: TRBV30; j_call: TRBJ1-2; clone_size: .; cdr3_aa: CAWSQPGLRMYGYTF; cdr3_nt: TGTGCCTGGAGTCAGCCGGGACTGCGGATGTATGGCTACACCTTC
d_call: .; v_call: TRBV15; j_call: TRBJ1-5; clone_size: .; cdr3_aa: CAVSGVGSNQPQHF; cdr3_nt: TGTGCTGTCTCAGGGGTGGGCAGCAATCAGCCCCAGCATTTT
d_call: .; v_call: TRBV7-2; j_call: TRBJ1-3; clone_size: .; cdr3_aa: CASRPTGTGNTIYF; cdr3_nt: TGTGCCAGCAGGCCTACAGGGACTGGAAACACCATATATTTT
d_call: TRBD1; v_call: TRBV11-3; j_call: TRBJ2-5; clone_size: .; cdr3_aa: CASSLQGDGQETQYF; cdr3_nt: TGTGCCAGCAGCTTACAGGGGGACGGTCAAGAGACCCAGTACTTC
d_call: TRBD1; v_call: TRBV5-8; j_call: TRBJ2-3; clone_size: .; cdr3_aa: CASSSGGSTDTQYF; cdr3_nt: TGTGCCAGCAGCTCAGGGGGAAGCACAGATACGCAGTATTTT
d_call: .; v_call: TRBV7-2; j_call: TRBJ2-7; clone_size: .; cdr3_aa: CAVLLDDRAPVGEQYF; cdr3_nt: TGTGCCGTACTTTTAGATGATCGGGCACCAGTCGGGGAGCAGTACTTC
d_call: .; v_call: TRBV30; j_call: TRBJ2-5; clone_size: few; cdr3_aa: CAWSVRGRGDQETQYF; cdr3_nt: TGTGCCTGGAGTGTAAGGGGCAGGGGGGACCAAGAGACCCAGTACTTC